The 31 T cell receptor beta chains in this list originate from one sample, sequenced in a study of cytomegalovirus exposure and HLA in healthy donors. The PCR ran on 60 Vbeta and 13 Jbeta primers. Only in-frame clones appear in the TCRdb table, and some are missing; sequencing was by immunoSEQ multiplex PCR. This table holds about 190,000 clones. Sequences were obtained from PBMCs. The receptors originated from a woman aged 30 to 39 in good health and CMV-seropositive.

The CDR3 region has the DNA TGTGCCAGCAGTGGGGACCGGGGGGGCTACACCTTC. It translates to CASSGDRGGYTF. J is TRBJ1-2 and V is TRBV6-1; TRBD1 is a possible D gene (5 bases). This CDR3 has 12 amino acids. V gave up 4 bases and J gave up 8 bases, with 11 bases separating them. The germline V gene encodes CDR1 MNHNS and CDR2 SASEGT.

DNA for the CDR3: TGTGCCAGCAGTGGACAGTCATCGAATGAGCAGTTCTTC. The encoded protein is CASSGQSSNEQFF. This chain uses TRBV6-6 with TRBJ2-1, with a possible D match to TRBD1 (6 bases). V was trimmed by 5 bases and J by 7 bases, leaving 12 bases between them. The germline V gene encodes CDR1 MNHNY and CDR2 SVGAGI (reference sequence). The CDR3 length is 13 residues.

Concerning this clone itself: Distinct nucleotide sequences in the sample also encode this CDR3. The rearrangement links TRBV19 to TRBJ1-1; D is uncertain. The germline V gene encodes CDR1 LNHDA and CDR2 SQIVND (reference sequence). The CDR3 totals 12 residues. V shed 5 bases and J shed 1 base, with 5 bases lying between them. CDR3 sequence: CASSWPNTEAFF. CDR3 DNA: TGTGCCAGTAGTTGGCCGAACACTGAAGCTTTCTTT.

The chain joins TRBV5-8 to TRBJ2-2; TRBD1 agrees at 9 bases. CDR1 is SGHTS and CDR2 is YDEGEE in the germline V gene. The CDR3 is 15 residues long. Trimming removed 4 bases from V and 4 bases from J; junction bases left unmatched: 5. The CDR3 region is CASSPGTGLTGELFF. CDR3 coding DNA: TGTGCCAGCAGCCCCGGGACAGGGCTCACCGGGGAGCTGTTTTTT.

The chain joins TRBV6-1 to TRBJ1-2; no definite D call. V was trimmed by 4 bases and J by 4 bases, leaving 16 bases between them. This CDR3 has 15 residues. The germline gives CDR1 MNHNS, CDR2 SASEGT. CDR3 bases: TGTGCCAGCAGTGGTCTTGGAGACCTTCGCTATGGCTACACCTTC. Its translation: CASSGLGDLRYGYTF.

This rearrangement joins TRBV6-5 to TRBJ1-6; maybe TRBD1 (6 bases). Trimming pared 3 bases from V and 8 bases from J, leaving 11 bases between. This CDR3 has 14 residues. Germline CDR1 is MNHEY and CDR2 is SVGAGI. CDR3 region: CASSYMDSYSPLHF. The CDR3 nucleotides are TGTGCCAGCAGTTATATGGACAGCTATTCACCCCTCCACTTT.

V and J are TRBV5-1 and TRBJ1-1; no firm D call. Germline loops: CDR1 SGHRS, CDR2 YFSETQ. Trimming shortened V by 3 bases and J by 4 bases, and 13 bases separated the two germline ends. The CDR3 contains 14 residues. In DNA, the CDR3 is TGCGCCAGCAGCTCGACAAGTTCCTCCACTGAAGCTTTCTTT. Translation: CASSSTSSSTEAFF. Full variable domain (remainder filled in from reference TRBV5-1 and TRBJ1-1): KAGVTQTPRYLIKTRGQQVTLSCSPISGHRSVSWYQQTPGQGLQFLFEYFSETQRNKGNFPGRFSGRQFSNSRSEMNVSTLELGDSALYLCASSSTSSSTEAFFGQGTRLTVV.

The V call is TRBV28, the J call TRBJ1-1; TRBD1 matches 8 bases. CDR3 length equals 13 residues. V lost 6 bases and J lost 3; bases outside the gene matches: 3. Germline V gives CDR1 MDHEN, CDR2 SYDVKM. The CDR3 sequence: CASRVDRDTEAFF. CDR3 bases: TGTGCCAGCAGAGTGGACAGGGACACTGAAGCTTTCTTT.

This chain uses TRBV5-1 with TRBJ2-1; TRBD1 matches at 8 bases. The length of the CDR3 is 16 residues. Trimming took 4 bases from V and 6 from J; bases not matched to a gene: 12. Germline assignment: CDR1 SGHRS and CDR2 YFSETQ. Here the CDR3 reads CASSLSRTGSVNEQFF. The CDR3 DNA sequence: TGCGCCAGCAGCCTCTCAAGGACAGGGTCCGTCAATGAGCAGTTCTTC.

CDR3 amino acids: CASSTTGGEGKFF. The CDR3 DNA reads as TGTGCCAGCTCAACTACAGGGGGAGAGGGAAAGTTCTTC. The V call is TRBV18, the J call TRBJ2-1; 8 nucleotides line up with TRBD1. CDR1 and CDR2 from the germline V gene are KGHSH and LQKENI. The J segment lost 14 bases and the V segment lost 5 bases, leaving 11 bases of the junction unmatched. The CDR3 is made up of 13 amino acids.

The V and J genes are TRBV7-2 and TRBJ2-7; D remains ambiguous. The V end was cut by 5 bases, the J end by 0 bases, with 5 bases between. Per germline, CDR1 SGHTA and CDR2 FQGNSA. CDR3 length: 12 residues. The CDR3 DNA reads TGTGCCAGCAGCCCCCTCTCCTACGAGCAGTACTTC. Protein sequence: CASSPLSYEQYF. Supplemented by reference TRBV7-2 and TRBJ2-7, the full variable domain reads GAGVSQSPSNKVTEKGKDVELRCDPISGHTALYWYRQSLGQGLEFLIYFQGNSAPDKSGLPSDRFSAERTGGSVSTLTIQRTQQEDSAVYLCASSPLSYEQYFGPGTRLTVT.

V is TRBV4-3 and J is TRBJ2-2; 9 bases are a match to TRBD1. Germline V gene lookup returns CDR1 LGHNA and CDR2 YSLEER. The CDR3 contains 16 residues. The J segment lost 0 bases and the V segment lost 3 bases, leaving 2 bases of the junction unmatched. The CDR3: CASSQDRGPNTGELFF. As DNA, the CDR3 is TGCGCCAGCAGCCAGGACAGGGGCCCGAACACCGGGGAGCTGTTTTTT.

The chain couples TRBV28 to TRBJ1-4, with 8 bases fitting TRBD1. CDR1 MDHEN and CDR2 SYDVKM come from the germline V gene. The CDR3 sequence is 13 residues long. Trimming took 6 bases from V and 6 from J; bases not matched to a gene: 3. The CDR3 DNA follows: TGTGCCAGCAGCACAGGGGGGGATGAAAAACTGTTTTTT. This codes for CASSTGGDEKLFF.

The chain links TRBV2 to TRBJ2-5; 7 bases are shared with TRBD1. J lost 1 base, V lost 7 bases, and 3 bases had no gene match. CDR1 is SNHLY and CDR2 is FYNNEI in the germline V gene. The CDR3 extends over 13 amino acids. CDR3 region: CASNGQVQETQYF. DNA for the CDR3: TGTGCCAGCAACGGACAGGTCCAAGAGACCCAGTACTTC.

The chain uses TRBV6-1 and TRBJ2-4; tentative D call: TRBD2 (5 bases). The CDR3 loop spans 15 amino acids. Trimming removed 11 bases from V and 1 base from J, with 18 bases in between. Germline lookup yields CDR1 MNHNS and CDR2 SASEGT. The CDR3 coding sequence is TGTGCCGCCCGATTCGGAGGATTCGCCAAAAACATTCAGTACTTC. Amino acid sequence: CAARFGGFAKNIQYF.

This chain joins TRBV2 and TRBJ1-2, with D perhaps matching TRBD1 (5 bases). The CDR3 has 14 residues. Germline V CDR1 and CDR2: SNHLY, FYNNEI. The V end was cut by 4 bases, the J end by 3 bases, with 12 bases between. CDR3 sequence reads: CASSAPPGYYGYTF. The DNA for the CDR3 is TGTGCCAGCAGTGCCCCTCCAGGGTACTATGGCTACACCTTC.

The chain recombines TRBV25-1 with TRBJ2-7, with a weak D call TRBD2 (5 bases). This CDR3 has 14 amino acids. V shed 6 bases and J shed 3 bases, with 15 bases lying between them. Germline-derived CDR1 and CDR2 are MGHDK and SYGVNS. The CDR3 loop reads CASSHRGRLYEQYF. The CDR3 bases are TGTGCCAGCAGCCACCGCGGGCGGCTCTACGAGCAGTACTTC.

The CDR3 DNA reads TGTGCCAGCAGAGATACGACAGGGTGGTCGGTTGGCTACACCTTC. Translating it yields CASRDTTGWSVGYTF. The chain employs TRBV2 and TRBJ1-2; TRBD1 aligns across 7 bases. The CDR3 sequence is 15 residues long. J gave up 7 bases and V 6 bases, and 14 bases lay outside the gene matches. CDR1 and CDR2 from the germline V gene are SNHLY and FYNNEI.

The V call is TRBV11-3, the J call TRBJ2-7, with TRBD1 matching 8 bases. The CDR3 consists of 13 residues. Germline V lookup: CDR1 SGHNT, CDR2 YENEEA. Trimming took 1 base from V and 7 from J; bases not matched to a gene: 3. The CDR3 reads CASSLGRTGEQYF. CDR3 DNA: TGTGCCAGCAGCTTAGGCAGGACAGGGGAGCAGTACTTC.

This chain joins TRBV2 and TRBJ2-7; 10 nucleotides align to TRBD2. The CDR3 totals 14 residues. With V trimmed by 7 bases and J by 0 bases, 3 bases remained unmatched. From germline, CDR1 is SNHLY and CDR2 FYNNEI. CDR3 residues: CASIRTSGSYEQYF. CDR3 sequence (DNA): TGTGCCAGCATCAGGACTAGCGGCTCCTACGAGCAGTACTTC.

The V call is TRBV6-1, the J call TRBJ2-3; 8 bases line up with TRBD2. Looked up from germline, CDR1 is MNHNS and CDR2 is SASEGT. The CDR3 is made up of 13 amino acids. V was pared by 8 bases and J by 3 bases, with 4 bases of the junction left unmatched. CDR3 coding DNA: TGTGCCAGCGTGGAGCGGGGGACAGATACGCAGTATTTT. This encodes CASVERGTDTQYF.

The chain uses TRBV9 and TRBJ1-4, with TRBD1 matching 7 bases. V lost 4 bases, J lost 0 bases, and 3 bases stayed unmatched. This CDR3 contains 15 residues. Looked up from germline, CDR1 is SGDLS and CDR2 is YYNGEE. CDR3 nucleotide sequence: TGTGCCAGCAGCATTGGGACAGCAACTAATGAAAAACTGTTTTTT. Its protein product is CASSIGTATNEKLFF.

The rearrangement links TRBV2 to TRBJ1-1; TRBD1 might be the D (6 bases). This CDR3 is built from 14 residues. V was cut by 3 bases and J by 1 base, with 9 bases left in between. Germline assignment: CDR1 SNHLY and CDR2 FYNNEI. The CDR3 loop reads CASSEQGPNTEAFF. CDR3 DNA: TGTGCCAGCAGTGAGCAGGGGCCGAACACTGAAGCTTTCTTT.

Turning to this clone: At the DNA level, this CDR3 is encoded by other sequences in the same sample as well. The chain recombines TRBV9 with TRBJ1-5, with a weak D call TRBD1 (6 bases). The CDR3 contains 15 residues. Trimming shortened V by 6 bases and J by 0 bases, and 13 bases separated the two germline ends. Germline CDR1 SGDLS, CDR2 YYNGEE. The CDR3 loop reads CASIGGGRSNQPQHF. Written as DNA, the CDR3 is TGTGCCAGCATAGGCGGGGGCCGTAGCAATCAGCCCCAGCATTTT.

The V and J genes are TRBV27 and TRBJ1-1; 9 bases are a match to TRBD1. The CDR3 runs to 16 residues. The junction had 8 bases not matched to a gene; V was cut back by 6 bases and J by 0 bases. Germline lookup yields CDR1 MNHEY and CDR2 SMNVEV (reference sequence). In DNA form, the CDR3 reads TGTGCCAGCAGGACCTACGGGACAGGGTTGAACACTGAAGCTTTCTTT. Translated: CASRTYGTGLNTEAFF.

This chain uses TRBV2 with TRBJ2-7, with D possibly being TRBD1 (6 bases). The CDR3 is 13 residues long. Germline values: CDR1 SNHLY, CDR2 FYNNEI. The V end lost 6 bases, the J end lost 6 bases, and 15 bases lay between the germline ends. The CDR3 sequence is CASSPNTGIEQYF. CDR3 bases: TGTGCCAGCAGCCCCAATACAGGGATCGAGCAGTACTTC.

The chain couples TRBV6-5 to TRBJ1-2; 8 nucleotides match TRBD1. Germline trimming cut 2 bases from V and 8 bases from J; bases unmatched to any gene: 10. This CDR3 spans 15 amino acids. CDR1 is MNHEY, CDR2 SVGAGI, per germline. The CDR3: CASSYARIGTGGYTF. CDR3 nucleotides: TGTGCCAGCAGTTACGCTAGGATAGGGACAGGCGGCTACACCTTC.

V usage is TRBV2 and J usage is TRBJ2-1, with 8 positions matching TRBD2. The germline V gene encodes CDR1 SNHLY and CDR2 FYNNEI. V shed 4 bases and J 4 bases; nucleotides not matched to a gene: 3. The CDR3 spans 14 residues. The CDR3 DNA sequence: TGTGCCAGCAGTGTTAGCGGGAAATACAATGAGCAGTTCTTC. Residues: CASSVSGKYNEQFF. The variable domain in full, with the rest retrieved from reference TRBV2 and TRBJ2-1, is EPEVTQTPSHQVTQMGQEVILRCVPISNHLYFYWYRQILGQKVEFLVSFYNNEISEKSEIFDDQFSVERPDGSNFTLKIRSTKLEDSAMYFCASSVSGKYNEQFFGPGTRLTVL.

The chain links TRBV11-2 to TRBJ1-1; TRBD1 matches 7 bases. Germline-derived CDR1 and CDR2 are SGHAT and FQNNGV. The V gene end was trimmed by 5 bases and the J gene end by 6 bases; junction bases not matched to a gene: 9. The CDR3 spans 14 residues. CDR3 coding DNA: TGTGCCAGCAGCCAGACAGGGTCCCGGGCTGAAGCTTTCTTT. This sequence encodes CASSQTGSRAEAFF.

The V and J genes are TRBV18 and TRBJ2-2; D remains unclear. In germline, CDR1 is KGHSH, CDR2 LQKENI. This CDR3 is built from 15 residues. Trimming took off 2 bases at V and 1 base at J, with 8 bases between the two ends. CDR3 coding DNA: TGTGCCAGCTCACCATGGGCAAGGAACACCGGGGAGCTGTTTTTT. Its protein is CASSPWARNTGELFF.

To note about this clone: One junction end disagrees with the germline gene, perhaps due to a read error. The DNA for the CDR3 is TGTGCCAGCAGTTCTTTGTACCGACAGGGGAACGTCTTC. Translated, it gives CASSSLYRQGNVF. The chain combines TRBV11-2 with TRBJ2-7; 8 positions agree with TRBD1. The CDR3 contains 13 residues. CDR1 and CDR2 (germline): SGHAT, FQNNGV.